What follows are 25 T cell receptor beta chains derived from one specimen sequenced in a study of Ad26.COV2.S vaccination and SARS-CoV-2 variants. Produced via immunoSEQ multiplex PCR; TCRdb's table is partial and in-frame only. The table shows approximately 410,000 clones, with around 89% occurring only once. Stated treatment: roughly 20 received Ad26.COV2.S at low or high dose, single or two shots; roughly 5 received placebo; per-sample allocation not given. Day 63 after the first injection of vaccine or placebo was the sampling time. Specimen: peripheral blood, collected in a trial of Ad26.COV2.S vaccine versus placebo. The source is a person between 18 and 65 years old who received the Ad26.COV2.S COVID-19 vaccine or a placebo.

The rearrangement joins TRBV28 to TRBJ1-5; D is perhaps TRBD1 (5 bases). The CDR3 runs to 20 residues. V shed 4 bases and J shed 0 bases, with 25 bases lying between them. Germline V gene data show CDR1 as MDHEN and CDR2 as SYDVKM. CDR3: CASSSLLQGPRSDSNQPQHF. Written as DNA, the CDR3 is TGTGCCAGCAGTTCCCTCCTCCAGGGTCCCCGAAGTGATAGCAATCAGCCCCAGCATTTT.

The chain employs TRBV6-4 and TRBJ2-1; TRBD2 matches 9 bases. J was trimmed by 8 bases and V by 3 bases; bases with no gene match: 11. Per germline, CDR1 MRHNA and CDR2 SNTAGT. This CDR3 contains 16 residues. The CDR3 DNA reads TGTGCCAGCAGTGATGGGGCTAGCGGGGTCAGTGATGAGCAGTTCTTC. This sequence encodes CASSDGASGVSDEQFF.

This chain joins TRBV4-3 and TRBJ1-1; tentative D call: TRBD1 (6 bases). V shed 0 bases and J shed 0 bases, with 8 bases lying between them. This CDR3 is built from 15 residues. Germline values: CDR1 LGHNA, CDR2 YSLEER. CDR3: CASSQDRGMNTEAFF. The CDR3 region has the DNA TGCGCCAGCAGCCAAGATAGGGGGATGAACACTGAAGCTTTCTTT.

The J gene is TRBJ1-2, the V gene TRBV30; D is perhaps TRBD1 (6 bases). V was clipped by 2 bases and J by 6 bases, with 13 bases between them. In germline, CDR1 is GTSNPN, CDR2 SVGIG (reference sequence). The CDR3 consists of 13 residues. Written as DNA, the CDR3 is TGTGCCTGGAGTCGGACAGCTGAACATGGCTACACCTTC. Translated: CAWSRTAEHGYTF.

The chain has TRBV6-5 and TRBJ1-3, with 8 bases that match TRBD1. CDR3 size: 15 residues. The ends lost 7 bases at V and 3 bases at J; junction bases unmatched: 8. CDR1 MNHEY and CDR2 SVGAGI come from the germline V gene. CDR3 amino acids: CASKSGGGVGNTIYF. In nucleotides, the CDR3 is TGTGCCAGCAAATCAGGGGGCGGTGTTGGAAACACCATATATTTT.

The chain's CDR3 is CASSETTGLHQPQHF. The CDR3, as DNA: TGTGCCAGCAGTGAAACCACCGGACTACATCAGCCCCAGCATTTT. V and J are TRBV6-1 and TRBJ1-5; the D is unclear. CDR1 and CDR2 from the germline V gene are MNHNS and SASEGT. Between the trimmed V and J ends, which lost 2 bases and 5 bases, there was a span of 13 bases. This CDR3 region has 15 residues.

This chain connects TRBV7-9 to TRBJ2-1; TRBD1 aligns across 7 bases. Germline CDR1 reads SEHNR; CDR2 reads FQNEAQ (reference sequence). V shed 5 bases, J shed 10 bases, and the junction held 8 bases outside the gene matches. The CDR3 has 13 amino acids. The CDR3 region is CASSLGQPTEQFF. The CDR3 DNA reads as TGTGCCAGCAGCCTGGGACAGCCCACGGAGCAGTTCTTC.

The chain combines TRBV19 with TRBJ2-1; 9 bases fit TRBD1. Germline CDR1 reads LNHDA; CDR2 reads SQIVND (reference sequence). CDR3 length: 15 residues. After removal of 5 bases from V and 6 bases from J, the junction contained 8 bases not matched to a gene. The CDR3 coding sequence is TGTGCCAGTAGTCACCCCGGGACAGGGTTCAATGAGCAGTTCTTC. Its translation: CASSHPGTGFNEQFF.

This sequence joins TRBV12-3 or TRBV12-4 and TRBJ2-2; unclear D gene. The CDR3 consists of 12 residues. The V end was cut by 7 bases, the J end by 6 bases, with 9 bases between. As DNA, the CDR3 is TGTGCCAGCACCCCCTTGTCCGGGGAGCTGTTTTTT. This translates into CASTPLSGELFF.

V usage is TRBV13 and J usage is TRBJ2-6; 9 bases fit TRBD2. V lost 5 bases to trimming and J lost 10 bases; unmatched junction nucleotides: 6. The germline CDR1 and CDR2 sequences are PRHDT and FYEKMQ (reference sequence). The CDR3 extends over 14 amino acids. In DNA form, the CDR3 reads TGTGCCAGCAGCCGGAACAGCGGGGGGAACGTCCTGACTTTC. Protein: CASSRNSGGNVLTF.

V usage is TRBV7-9 and J usage is TRBJ1-6; TRBD1 might be the D (6 bases). Germline CDR1 is SEHNR and CDR2 is FQNEAQ (reference sequence). This CDR3 contains 13 residues. The germline V and J ends were trimmed by 6 bases and 11 bases, with 14 bases remaining between them. The CDR3 loop reads CASSFPTGPPLHF. The CDR3 nucleotides read TGTGCCAGCAGTTTCCCGACAGGACCACCCCTCCACTTT.

A word on this clone: Additional DNA sequences in this sample encode the identical CDR3. V is TRBV23-1 and J is TRBJ2-7; TRBD2 matches 8 bases. TRBV23-1 falls under the ORF class, with uncertain function. The CDR3 has 14 residues. The ends lost 10 bases at V and 2 bases at J; junction bases unmatched: 10. The chain's CDR3 is CAIRGGGGTYEQYF. The CDR3 coding sequence is TGCGCCATCCGCGGGGGCGGGGGGACCTACGAGCAGTACTTC.

V and J are TRBV5-1 and TRBJ2-2; 12 bases line up with TRBD2. CDR3 length equals 16 residues. Germline CDR1 SGHRS, CDR2 YFSETQ. The junction had 1 base not matched to a gene; V was cut back by 3 bases and J by 1 base. DNA of the CDR3: TGCGCCAGCAGCTGGGGACTAGCGGGGAACACCGGGGAGCTGTTTTTT. This translates into CASSWGLAGNTGELFF.

This sequence joins TRBV4-1 and TRBJ2-5; 12 nucleotides agree with TRBD2. The CDR3 consists of 16 residues. CDR1 and CDR2 (germline): MGHRA, YSYEKL. Trimming removed 4 bases from V and 5 bases from J; junction bases left unmatched: 8. In DNA, the CDR3 is TGCGCCAGCAGCCGGGGGACTAGCGGGTTCGTTGAGACCCAGTACTTC. Protein sequence: CASSRGTSGFVETQYF.

The chain couples TRBV7-3 to TRBJ2-6; 8 bases are shared with TRBD1. This CDR3 has 19 amino acids. The V and J ends lost 2 bases and 3 bases, in that order; junction bases with no gene match: 12. CDR1 SGHTA and CDR2 FQGTGA come from the germline V gene. The CDR3 nucleotides are TGTGCCAGCAGCTTAGCACGTACAGGGGGGCCTCTTGGGGCCAACGTCCTGACTTTC. It translates to CASSLARTGGPLGANVLTF.

The V call is TRBV7-9, the J call TRBJ2-2; TRBD1 aligns across 8 bases. Germline V gives CDR1 SEHNR, CDR2 FQNEAQ (reference sequence). The CDR3 has 16 residues. The J segment lost 1 base and the V segment lost 5 bases, leaving 6 bases of the junction unmatched. The CDR3 spells CASSISGGWNTGELFF. CDR3 in DNA: TGTGCCAGCAGCATTTCAGGGGGCTGGAACACCGGGGAGCTGTTTTTT.

The genes are TRBV7-9 and TRBJ2-1, with 7 bases matching TRBD1. The V and J ends lost 1 base and 2 bases, in that order; junction bases with no gene match: 2. Germline CDR1 is SEHNR and CDR2 is FQNEAQ (reference sequence). The CDR3 covers 15 residues. Here the CDR3 reads CASSLGDSTYNEQFF. DNA of the CDR3: TGTGCCAGCAGCTTAGGGGACAGCACCTACAATGAGCAGTTCTTC.

There are many counts of this clone. The chain uses TRBV12-3 or TRBV12-4 and TRBJ2-7; 7 bases are a match to TRBD1. V lost 1 base, J lost 6 bases, and 3 bases stayed unmatched. CDR3 length: 13 residues. CDR3 protein: CASSLGAGGEQYF. CDR3 sequence (DNA): TGTGCCAGCAGTTTAGGGGCAGGGGGCGAGCAGTACTTC.

The chain is built from TRBV7-9 and TRBJ2-3; D gene ambiguous. V was shortened by 7 bases and J by 2 bases, with 16 bases between the two germline ends. This CDR3 region has 15 residues. Germline V gives CDR1 SEHNR, CDR2 FQNEAQ (reference sequence). The CDR3 reads CASTKNSRNTDTQYF. CDR3 in DNA: TGTGCCAGCACCAAGAATTCCAGAAACACAGATACGCAGTATTTT. Together with reference TRBV7-9 and TRBJ2-3, the CDR3 gives the full variable domain: DTGVSQNPRHKITKRGQNVTFRCDPISEHNRLYWYRQTLGQGPEFLTYFQNEAQLEKSRLLSDRFSAERPKGSFSTLEIQRTEQGDSAMYLCASTKNSRNTDTQYFGPGTRLTVL.

This clone is a singleton in its sample. CDR3 protein: CASSLLPSGDKQGYTF. CDR3 nucleotides: TGCGCCAGCAGCTTGTTGCCTAGCGGGGACAAACAGGGCTACACCTTC. The chain is built from TRBV5-1 and TRBJ1-2, with D tentatively TRBD1 (6 bases). The V end lost 1 base, the J end lost 8 bases, and 21 bases lay between the germline ends. The CDR3 has 16 residues. Germline loops: CDR1 SGHRS, CDR2 YFSETQ.

The chain employs TRBV7-2 and TRBJ1-4, with 7 bases matching TRBD1. The trim removed 2 bases at V and 4 bases at J, leaving 4 bases unmatched. This CDR3 region has 15 residues. The germline V gene encodes CDR1 SGHTA and CDR2 FQGNSA. CDR3 bases: TGTGCCAGCAGCTTAATAGGGGGCCTTAATGAAAAACTGTTTTTT. Amino acid sequence: CASSLIGGLNEKLFF.

The chain has TRBV7-3 and TRBJ2-1; D remains unclear. This CDR3 contains 13 residues. Between the trimmed V and J ends, which lost 2 bases and 8 bases, there was a span of 10 bases. The germline V gene has CDR1 SGHTA and CDR2 FQGTGA. In DNA form, the CDR3 reads TGTGCCAGCAGCTTACCCCCTCGGGATGAGCAGTTCTTC. Its protein product is CASSLPPRDEQFF.

The chain has TRBV4-3 and TRBJ2-7; D is ambiguous. Germline CDR1 is LGHNA and CDR2 is YSLEER. This CDR3 contains 17 residues. The V gene lost 0 bases and the J gene lost 2 bases, with 17 bases spanning the gap. The CDR3 loop reads CASSQDPVADPPYEQYF. CDR3 DNA sequence: TGCGCCAGCAGCCAAGATCCGGTGGCAGATCCTCCCTACGAGCAGTACTTC.

The V gene is TRBV10-3, the J gene TRBJ2-5; 9 bases line up with TRBD2. Trimming removed 10 bases from V and 4 bases from J; junction bases left unmatched: 13. The V gene's germline CDR1 is ENHRY and CDR2 SYGVKD. This CDR3 has 15 amino acids. CDR3 region: CATLAPSGARETQYF. CDR3 bases: TGTGCCACCCTCGCCCCTAGCGGGGCGCGAGAGACCCAGTACTTC.

The J gene is TRBJ1-4, the V gene TRBV11-2; D not resolved. CDR3 length: 11 residues. The germline V and J ends were trimmed by 6 bases and 15 bases, with 14 bases remaining between them. CDR1 and CDR2 (germline): SGHAT, FQNNGV. DNA for the CDR3: TGTGCCAGCAGGGGGTTGACCCTGGTGTTTTTT. Encoded protein: CASRGLTLVFF. Full variable domain (outside the CDR3, taken from reference TRBV11-2 and TRBJ1-4): EAGVAQSPRYKIIEKRQSVAFWCNPISGHATLYWYQQILGQGPKLLIQFQNNGVVDDSQLPKDRFSAERLKGVDSTLKIQPAKLEDSAVYLCASRGLTLVFFGSGTQLSVL.